This T cell receptor beta chain was identified during a study of beta chain features in type 1 diabetes. On average, the one heparinised blood draw given by each donor was about 120 mL. Sorting with CD45RO/CCR7/CD25/CD127/CD95/CD27 yielded naive, central memory, regulatory and stem-like memory CD4+ cells. Purity exceeding 95% was reached by all sorted populations. Isolated RNA was reverse transcribed in full, so expressed TCRB transcripts were sequenced. Produced via immunoSEQ multiplex PCR; TCRdb's table is partial and in-frame only. The table lists around 600,000 clones, 9.5% to 15% of them singletons, with around 0.12% in the top ten. This clone was recorded a few times. What it binds is not known. Germline V CDR1 and CDR2: MGHRA, YSYEKL. V lost 1 base and J 7 bases, leaving 10 bases between the germline ends. CDR3 length: 14 amino acids. Study results and limitations: In all four CD4+ subsets, TCRB CDR3 length was significantly, moderately reduced in type 1 diabetes. Whether TCRB rearrangement is influenced by HLA type was left unresolved in this analysis.

The gene calls are TRBV4-1 and TRBJ1-4; no firm D call. Sequencing was done on a sample of naive CD4+ T cells from blood. The clonotype originates from a man aged 30-40 years with type 1 diabetes. CDR3 in DNA: TGCGCCAGCAGCCAAGGCATCTTGAGTGAAAAACTGTTTTTT. Its translation is CASSQGILSEKLFF.